These 27 T cell receptor beta chains were sequenced from one sample in a study of T-cell reconstitution after alpha-beta-depleted transplantation in children. Unique molecular identifiers tagged the TCRbeta library. MiXCR, applied by TCRdb to the PCR reads, yields one record per CDR3 protein. This sample has 450,000 to 600,000 distinct CDR3 sequences, with over 9.5% found just once. Source: PBMCs, taken before TCRalphabeta/CD19-depleted stem cell transplant. The receptors originated from a child under 10 years old with inherited bone marrow failure, due to receive a stem cell transplant.

The V call is TRBV20-1, the J call TRBJ2-3; D is unresolved. CDR3 size: 11 residues. From germline, CDR1 is DFQATT and CDR2 SNEGSKA (reference sequence). Trimming cost V 6 bases and J 4 bases, with 8 bases left between them. The CDR3 DNA sequence: TGCAGTGCGCCAATTTCAGATACGCAGTATTTT. It is translated as CSAPISDTQYF.

This clonotype turned up a few times. The rearrangement uses TRBV5-8 and TRBJ2-5; 12 bases agree with TRBD1. The CDR3 sequence is 17 residues long. The germline V gene has CDR1 SGHTS and CDR2 YDEGEE. J lost 4 bases, V lost 10 bases, and 17 bases had no gene match. This chain's CDR3 is CAGYGTGGAYIGETQYF. In DNA form, the CDR3 reads TGTGCCGGCTACGGGACAGGGGGCGCCTATATCGGAGAGACCCAGTACTTC.

This clonotype appeared many times. The chain couples TRBV12-3 or TRBV12-4 to TRBJ2-2; D is unresolved. The V and J ends lost 8 bases and 7 bases respectively, with 11 bases between them. CDR3 length: 12 residues. CDR3 in DNA: TGTGCCAGCGAGAGGTCCAGCGGGGAGCTGTTTTTT. Translation gives CASERSSGELFF.

This clonotype was seen at least ten times. The chain combines TRBV29-1 with TRBJ2-7; TRBD2 matches at 8 bases. Germline V lookup: CDR1 SQVTM, CDR2 ANQGSEA. The CDR3 contains 12 residues. The trim removed 7 bases at V and 6 bases at J, leaving 8 bases unmatched. In DNA form, the CDR3 reads TGCAGCGGCAGTCTCCTAGCGGGCGAGCAGTACTTC. Its protein is CSGSLLAGEQYF.

This clonotype was detected only a few times. DNA for the CDR3: TGTGCCAGCAGTGGTGGGACAGGGGGCGTCGTCCCCGGGGTGCGGGAGACCCAGTACTTC. It yields the protein CASSGGTGGVVPGVRETQYF. The chain couples TRBV6-1 to TRBJ2-5; 12 bases line up with TRBD1. The germline V gene encodes CDR1 MNHNS and CDR2 SASEGT. The J segment lost 5 bases and the V segment lost 4 bases, leaving 20 bases of the junction unmatched. The CDR3 is 20 residues long.

The table lists this clonotype with many counts. V is TRBV4-3 and J is TRBJ2-7; D might be TRBD1 (6 bases). This CDR3 is 14 amino acids long. V shed 3 bases and J shed 3 bases, with 12 bases lying between them. Germline V CDR1 and CDR2: LGHNA, YSLEER. The CDR3 coding sequence is TGCGCCAGCAGCCACGGGACAACTAACTACGAGCAGTACTTC. It is translated as CASSHGTTNYEQYF.

This clonotype turned up a few times. The rearrangement links TRBV20-1 to TRBJ2-7; D remains ambiguous. Deletions cut 2 bases from V and 3 bases from J, with 17 bases between. Germline loops: CDR1 DFQATT, CDR2 SNEGSKA (reference sequence). The CDR3 spans 15 residues. In DNA, the CDR3 is TGCAGTGCTAGACCCGGAGTGGGTACGAGCTACGAGCAGTACTTC. Its protein product is CSARPGVGTSYEQYF.

This clonotype was observed at least ten times. V is TRBV4-3 and J is TRBJ2-4, with a tentative D call TRBD2 (5 bases). The CDR3 consists of 14 residues. CDR1 is LGHNA and CDR2 is YSLEER in the germline V gene. Trimming shortened V by 0 bases and J by 5 bases, and 8 bases separated the two germline ends. In nucleotides, the CDR3 is TGCGCCAGCAGCCAAGACGGGATGCAAAACATTCAGTACTTC. Protein sequence: CASSQDGMQNIQYF.

This clonotype was counted between two and nine times. The chain is built from TRBV7-2 and TRBJ2-1; 8 nucleotides agree with TRBD2. Germline-derived CDR1 and CDR2 are SGHTA and FQGNSA. Trimming removed 4 bases from V and 1 base from J; junction bases left unmatched: 9. The CDR3 spans 17 residues. The CDR3: CASSSGSGDVSYNEQFF. CDR3 coding DNA: TGTGCCAGCAGCTCCGGTAGCGGGGACGTTTCCTACAATGAGCAGTTCTTC.

This clonotype was seen more than once but under ten times. V usage is TRBV6-1 and J usage is TRBJ2-6; D call uncertain. Trimming removed 6 bases at V and 7 bases at J, with 13 bases between. Per germline, CDR1 MNHNS and CDR2 SASEGT. This CDR3 contains 14 residues. Here the CDR3 reads CASSTVRFANVLTF. For the CDR3, the DNA is TGTGCCAGCAGCACTGTGCGGTTCGCCAACGTCCTGACTTTC.

The chain links TRBV27 to TRBJ2-7; tentatively, D is TRBD2 (6 bases). The V gene's germline CDR1 is MNHEY and CDR2 SMNVEV (reference sequence). Trimming stripped 5 bases from V and 5 bases from J, with 28 bases between. The CDR3 covers 18 residues. Here the CDR3 DNA reads TGTGCCAGCAGTCCAATGGGGCCATGGCGGGGCGTATCCGACGAGCAGTACTTC. Its translation is CASSPMGPWRGVSDEQYF.

Many counts were recorded for this clonotype. This sequence joins TRBV3-1 and TRBJ2-7; no definite D call. This CDR3 is built from 14 residues. Trimming pared 1 base from V and 2 bases from J, leaving 9 bases between. The germline gives CDR1 LGHDT, CDR2 YNNKEL (reference sequence). CDR3: CASSQVRSTYEQYF. The CDR3 bases are TGTGCCAGCAGCCAAGTAAGGTCTACCTACGAGCAGTACTTC.

This clonotype was detected ten times or more. The chain joins TRBV20-1 to TRBJ1-3, with 10 bases lining up with TRBD1. J lost 2 bases, V lost 6 bases, and 4 bases had no gene match. The length of the CDR3 is 14 residues. The V gene's germline CDR1 is DFQATT and CDR2 SNEGSKA (reference sequence). The CDR3 nucleotides read TGCAGTGCGACCGGGACAGGGGCTGGAAACACCATATATTTT. Amino acid sequence: CSATGTGAGNTIYF.

The chain carries TRBV12-3 or TRBV12-4 and TRBJ2-2; D could derive from TRBD1 or TRBD2 (5 bases each). This CDR3 is 17 amino acids long. Trimming shortened V by 7 bases and J by 1 base, and 19 bases separated the two germline ends. The CDR3 is CASNAPTGTQNTGELFF. Here the CDR3 DNA reads TGTGCCAGCAACGCCCCAACCGGGACCCAGAACACCGGGGAGCTGTTTTTT.

This clonotype showed up many times. The junction departs from germline at one end; a sequencing error may be responsible. This chain joins TRBV20-1 and TRBJ1-4; the match to TRBD1 covers 8 bases. Germline CDR1 is DFQATT and CDR2 is SNEGSKA (reference sequence). The CDR3 length is 13 residues. The CDR3 loop reads CSARDGTGEKEVF. The CDR3 region has the DNA TGCAGTGCTAGAGATGGGACAGGCGAAAAAGAGGTTTTT.

This clonotype showed up many times. The V and J genes are TRBV11-1 and TRBJ1-4; D possibly corresponds to TRBD1 (6 bases). V shed 0 bases and J shed 2 bases, with 19 bases lying between them. The CDR3 spans 19 residues. Germline V gene sequence: CDR1 SGHAT, CDR2 FQDESV (reference sequence). In DNA form, the CDR3 reads TGTGCCAGCAGCTTAGCGGCTTGGACAGACCACACCACTAATGAAAAACTGTTTTTT. Amino acid sequence: CASSLAAWTDHTTNEKLFF.

This clonotype was counted ten times or more. The chain employs TRBV29-1 and TRBJ1-4; 7 nucleotides agree with TRBD1. Germline-derived CDR1 and CDR2 are SQVTM and ANQGSEA. V trimming: 7 bases; J trimming: 7 bases; junction bases outside the gene matches: 6. The CDR3 consists of 12 residues. Here the CDR3 DNA reads TGCAGCGCCCGACAGGGTGGTGAAAAACTGTTTTTT. This encodes CSARQGGEKLFF. Filled out from reference TRBV29-1 and TRBJ1-4, the complete variable domain reads SAVISQKPSRDICQRGTSLTIQCQVDSQVTMMFWYRQQPGQSLTLIATANQGSEATYESGFVIDKFPISRPNLTFSTLTVSNMSPEDSSIYLCSARQGGEKLFFGSGTQLSVL.

This chain uses TRBV12-3 or TRBV12-4 with TRBJ2-7; D is possibly TRBD2 (5 bases). With 2 bases removed from V and 5 bases from J, the gap between germline ends came to 10 bases. This CDR3 has 13 amino acids. The chain's CDR3 is CASSLRPGNEQYF. CDR3 DNA: TGTGCCAGCAGTTTACGGCCCGGGAACGAGCAGTACTTC.

The V and J genes are TRBV7-2 and TRBJ2-7, with D uncertain. CDR3 length equals 16 residues. V gave up 1 base and J gave up 3 bases, with 16 bases separating them. Germline V gene sequence: CDR1 SGHTA, CDR2 FQGNSA. This chain's CDR3 is CASSLEFGDAYYEQYF. The CDR3 nucleotides are TGTGCCAGCAGCTTAGAGTTTGGCGATGCCTACTACGAGCAGTACTTC.

This clonotype was recorded at least ten times. This rearrangement joins TRBV30 to TRBJ2-7; D possibly corresponds to TRBD2 (6 bases). CDR1 and CDR2 (germline): GTSNPN, SVGIG (reference sequence). CDR3 length: 14 residues. The V gene lost 2 bases and the J gene lost 0 bases, with 11 bases spanning the gap. The CDR3: CAWSRLADSYEQYF. DNA for the CDR3: TGTGCCTGGAGTCGGTTAGCGGACTCCTACGAGCAGTACTTC.

Comment on this clonotype: A read error may be the cause here, since a much bigger clone is one base away. The chain links TRBV27 to TRBJ2-7; D call uncertain. Trimming shortened V by 7 bases and J by 1 base, and 11 bases separated the two germline ends. CDR3 length: 13 residues. Germline loops: CDR1 MNHEY, CDR2 SMNVEV (reference sequence). CDR3 sequence reads: CASNRLGSYEQYF. For the CDR3, the DNA is TGTGCCAGCAACCGGCTAGGTTCCTACGAGCAGTACTTC.

At least ten counts were recorded for this clonotype. The chain joins TRBV13 to TRBJ2-5; 7 positions match TRBD2. V lost 2 bases to trimming and J lost 1 base; unmatched junction nucleotides: 13. The V gene's germline CDR1 is PRHDT and CDR2 FYEKMQ (reference sequence). The CDR3 covers 18 residues. DNA of the CDR3: TGTGCCAGCAGCTTATGGGCGGGAGTTAGCCTTTTCCAAGAGACCCAGTACTTC. Amino acid sequence: CASSLWAGVSLFQETQYF.

The sample holds a few counts of this clonotype. The chain employs TRBV10-3 and TRBJ1-1, with 12 bases fitting TRBD1. V was clipped by 8 bases and J by 3 bases; unmatched bases: 4. This CDR3 region has 14 residues. Germline CDR1 ENHRY, CDR2 SYGVKD. CDR3 residues: CAIGTGGLDTEAFF. Here the CDR3 DNA reads TGTGCCATCGGGACAGGGGGCTTGGACACTGAAGCTTTCTTT.

This clonotype was counted many times. The V and J genes are TRBV6-1 and TRBJ2-5, with 7 positions matching TRBD1. The CDR3 totals 14 residues. Germline V CDR1 and CDR2: MNHNS, SASEGT. The V gene end was trimmed by 5 bases and the J gene end by 4 bases; junction bases not matched to a gene: 7. CDR3 DNA sequence: TGTGCCAGCAGTCCGGGACAGACTACAGAGACCCAGTACTTC. Translation: CASSPGQTTETQYF.

This clonotype was recorded at least ten times. This chain links TRBV5-1 with TRBJ1-1, with 8 bases fitting TRBD1. The CDR3 length is 14 residues. Per germline, CDR1 SGHRS and CDR2 YFSETQ. V lost 1 base, J lost 3 bases, and 2 bases stayed unmatched. In DNA form, the CDR3 reads TGCGCCAGCAGCTTGCAACAGGGGGACACTGAAGCTTTCTTT. Its translation is CASSLQQGDTEAFF.

This clonotype was recorded many times. This chain uses TRBV4-3 with TRBJ2-1; D may be TRBD2 (6 bases). CDR3 length equals 14 residues. V lost 2 bases and J 5 bases, leaving 10 bases between the germline ends. Germline V gives CDR1 LGHNA, CDR2 YSLEER. The DNA for the CDR3 is TGCGCCAGCAGCCAAAAGGACTACGACAATGAGCAGTTCTTC. Its translation: CASSQKDYDNEQFF.

The table lists this clonotype with a few counts. The V call is TRBV19, the J call TRBJ2-3, with unresolved D. Per germline, CDR1 LNHDA and CDR2 SQIVND (reference sequence). V was pared by 3 bases and J by 9 bases, with 16 bases between. This CDR3 comprises 14 residues. CDR3 protein: CASSISESQYTQYF. Written as DNA, the CDR3 is TGTGCCAGTAGTATCTCCGAATCACAGTACACGCAGTATTTT. Looking up the rest from reference TRBV19 and TRBJ2-3 gives the full variable domain: DGGITQSPKYLFRKEGQNVTLSCEQNLNHDAMYWYRQDPGQGLRLIYYSQIVNDFQKGDIAEGYSVSREKKESFPLTVTSAQKNPTAFYLCASSISESQYTQYFGPGTRLTVL.